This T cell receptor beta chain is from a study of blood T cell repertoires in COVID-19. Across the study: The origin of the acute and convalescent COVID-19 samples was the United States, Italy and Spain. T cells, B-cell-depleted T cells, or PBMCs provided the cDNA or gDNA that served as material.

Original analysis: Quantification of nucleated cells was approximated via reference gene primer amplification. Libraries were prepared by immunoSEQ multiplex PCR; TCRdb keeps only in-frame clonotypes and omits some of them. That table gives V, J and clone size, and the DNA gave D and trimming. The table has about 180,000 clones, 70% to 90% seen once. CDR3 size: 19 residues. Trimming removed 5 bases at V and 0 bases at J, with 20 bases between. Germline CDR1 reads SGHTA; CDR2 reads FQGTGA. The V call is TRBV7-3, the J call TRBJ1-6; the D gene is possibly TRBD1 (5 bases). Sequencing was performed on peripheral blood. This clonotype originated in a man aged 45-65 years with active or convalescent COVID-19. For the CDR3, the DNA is TGTGCCAGCAGCCTCATTGACAGATCACCCCGCTCCTATAATTCACCCCTCCACTTT. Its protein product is CASSLIDRSPRSYNSPLHF.